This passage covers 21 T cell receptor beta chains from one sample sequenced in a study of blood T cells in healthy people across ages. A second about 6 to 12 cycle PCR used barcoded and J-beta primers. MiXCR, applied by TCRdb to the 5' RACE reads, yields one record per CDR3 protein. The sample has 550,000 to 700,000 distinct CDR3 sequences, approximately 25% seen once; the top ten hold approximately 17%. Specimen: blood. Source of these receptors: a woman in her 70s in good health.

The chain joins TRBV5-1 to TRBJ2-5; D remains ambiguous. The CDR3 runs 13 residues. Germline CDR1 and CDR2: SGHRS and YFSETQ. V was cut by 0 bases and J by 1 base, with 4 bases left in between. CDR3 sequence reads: CASSLEAQETQYF. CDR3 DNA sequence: TGCGCCAGCAGCTTGGAAGCCCAAGAGACCCAGTACTTC.

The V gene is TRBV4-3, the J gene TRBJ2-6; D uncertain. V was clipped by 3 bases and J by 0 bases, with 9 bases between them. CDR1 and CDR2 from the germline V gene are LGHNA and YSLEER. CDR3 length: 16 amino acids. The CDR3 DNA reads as TGCGCCAGCAGCCATGATCAGAGCTCTGGGGCCAACGTCCTGACTTTC. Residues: CASSHDQSSGANVLTF.

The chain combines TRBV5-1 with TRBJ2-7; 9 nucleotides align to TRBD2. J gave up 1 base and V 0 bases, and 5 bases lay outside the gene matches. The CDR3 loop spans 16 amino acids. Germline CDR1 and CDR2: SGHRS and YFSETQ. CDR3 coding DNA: TGCGCCAGCAGCTTGGCACGGACTAGCGCTTCCTACGAGCAGTACTTC. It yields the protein CASSLARTSASYEQYF.

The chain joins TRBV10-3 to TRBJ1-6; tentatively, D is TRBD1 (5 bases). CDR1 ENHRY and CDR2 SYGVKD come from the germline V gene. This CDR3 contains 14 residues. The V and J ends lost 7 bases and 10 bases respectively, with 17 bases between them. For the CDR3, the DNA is TGTGCCATCAAGAGGGGCGAGTGGGAATCACCCCTCCACTTT. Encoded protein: CAIKRGEWESPLHF.

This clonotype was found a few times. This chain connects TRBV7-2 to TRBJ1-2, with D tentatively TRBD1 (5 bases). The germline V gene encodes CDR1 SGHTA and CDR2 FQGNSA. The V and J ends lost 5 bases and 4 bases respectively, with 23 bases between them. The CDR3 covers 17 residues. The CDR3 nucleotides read TGTGCCAGCAGCGCGACAAAAGGGGCCAAGAGTAGCTATGGCTACACCTTC. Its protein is CASSATKGAKSSYGYTF. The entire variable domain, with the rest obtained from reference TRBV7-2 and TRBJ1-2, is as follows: GAGVSQSPSNKVTEKGKDVELRCDPISGHTALYWYRQSLGQGLEFLIYFQGNSAPDKSGLPSDRFSAERTGGSVSTLTIQRTQQEDSAVYLCASSATKGAKSSYGYTFGSGTRLTVV.

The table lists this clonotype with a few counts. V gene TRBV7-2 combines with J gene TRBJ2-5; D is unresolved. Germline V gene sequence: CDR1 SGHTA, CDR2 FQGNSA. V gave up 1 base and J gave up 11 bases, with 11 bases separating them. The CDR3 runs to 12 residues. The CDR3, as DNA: TGTGCCAGCAGCTTAGTTCGGATGGAGCAGTACTTC. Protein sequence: CASSLVRMEQYF. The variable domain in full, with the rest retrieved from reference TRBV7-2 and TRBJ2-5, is GAGVSQSPSNKVTEKGKDVELRCDPISGHTALYWYRQSLGQGLEFLIYFQGNSAPDKSGLPSDRFSAERTGGSVSTLTIQRTQQEDSAVYLCASSLVRMEQYFGPGTRLLVL.

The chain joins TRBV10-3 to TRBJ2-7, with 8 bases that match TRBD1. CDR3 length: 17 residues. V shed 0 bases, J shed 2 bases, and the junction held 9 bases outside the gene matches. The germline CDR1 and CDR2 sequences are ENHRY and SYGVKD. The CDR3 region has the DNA TGTGCCATCAGTGAGTCTCCCAGGGACAGGCACACCTACGAGCAGTACTTC. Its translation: CAISESPRDRHTYEQYF.

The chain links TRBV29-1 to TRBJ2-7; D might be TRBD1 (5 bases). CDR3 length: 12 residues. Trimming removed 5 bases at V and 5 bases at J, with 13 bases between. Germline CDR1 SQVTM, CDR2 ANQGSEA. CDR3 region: CSVRQGSNEQYF. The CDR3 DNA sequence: TGCAGCGTTCGCCAGGGATCGAACGAGCAGTACTTC.

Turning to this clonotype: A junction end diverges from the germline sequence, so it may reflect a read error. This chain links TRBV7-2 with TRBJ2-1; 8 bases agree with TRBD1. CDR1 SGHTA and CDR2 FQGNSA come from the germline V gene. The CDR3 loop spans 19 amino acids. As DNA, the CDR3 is TGTGCCAGCAGCCGACAGGGGCGCTTAAAACCAAGCTCCTACAATGAGCAGTCCTTC. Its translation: CASSRQGRLKPSSYNEQSF. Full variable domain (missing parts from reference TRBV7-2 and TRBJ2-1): GAGVSQSPSNKVTEKGKDVELRCDPISGHTALYWYRQSLGQGLEFLIYFQGNSAPDKSGLPSDRFSAERTGGSVSTLTIQRTQQEDSAVYLCASSRQGRLKPSSYNEQSFGPGTRLTVL.

The CDR3 protein is CAISESTGDYGYTF. The CDR3 region has the DNA TGTGCCATCAGTGAGTCGACAGGAGACTATGGCTACACCTTC. The V and J genes are TRBV10-3 and TRBJ1-2, with a tentative D call TRBD1 (6 bases). This CDR3 comprises 14 residues. Trimming removed 0 bases from V and 3 bases from J, with 8 bases in between. Germline V gene sequence: CDR1 ENHRY, CDR2 SYGVKD.

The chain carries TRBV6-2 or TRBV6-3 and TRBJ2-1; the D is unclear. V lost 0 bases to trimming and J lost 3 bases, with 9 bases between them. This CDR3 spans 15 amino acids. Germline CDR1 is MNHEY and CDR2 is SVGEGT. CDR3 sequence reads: CASSYSRHGYNEQFF. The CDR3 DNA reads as TGTGCCAGCAGTTACTCGAGGCACGGCTACAATGAGCAGTTCTTC.

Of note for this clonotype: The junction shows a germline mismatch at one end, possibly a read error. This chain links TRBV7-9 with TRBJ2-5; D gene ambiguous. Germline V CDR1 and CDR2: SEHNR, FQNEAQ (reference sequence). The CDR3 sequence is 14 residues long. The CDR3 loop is CASSLQEISYEQCF. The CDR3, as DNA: TGTGCCAGCAGCTTACAGGAGATTTCCTACGAGCAGTGCTTC.

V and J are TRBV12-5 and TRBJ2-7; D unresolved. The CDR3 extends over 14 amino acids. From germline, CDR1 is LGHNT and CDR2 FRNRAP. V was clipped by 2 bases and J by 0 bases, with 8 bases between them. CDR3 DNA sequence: TGTGCTAGTGGTTTGAGCATAGACTCCTACGAGCAGTACTTC. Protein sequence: CASGLSIDSYEQYF.

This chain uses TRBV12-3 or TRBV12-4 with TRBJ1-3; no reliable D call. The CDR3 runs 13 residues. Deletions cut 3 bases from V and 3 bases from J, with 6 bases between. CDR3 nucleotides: TGTGCCAGCAGTTTCAGCTATGGAAACACCATATATTTT. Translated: CASSFSYGNTIYF.

For the CDR3, the DNA is TGTGCCACCAGTTCGGGCGGTGTAGCTTTCTTT. It specifies CATSSGGVAFF. This chain connects TRBV24-1 to TRBJ1-1; no reliable D call. CDR3 size: 11 residues. The V and J ends lost 6 bases and 10 bases respectively, with 11 bases between them. The germline V gene encodes CDR1 KGHDR and CDR2 SFDVKD.

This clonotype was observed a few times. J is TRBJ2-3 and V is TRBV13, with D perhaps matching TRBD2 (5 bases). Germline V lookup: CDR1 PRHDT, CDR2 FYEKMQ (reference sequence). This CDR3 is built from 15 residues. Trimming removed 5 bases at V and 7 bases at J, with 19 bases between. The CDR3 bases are TGTGCCAGCAGCCCTTCCCAACTCCCGGGGTATACGCAGTATTTT. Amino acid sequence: CASSPSQLPGYTQYF.

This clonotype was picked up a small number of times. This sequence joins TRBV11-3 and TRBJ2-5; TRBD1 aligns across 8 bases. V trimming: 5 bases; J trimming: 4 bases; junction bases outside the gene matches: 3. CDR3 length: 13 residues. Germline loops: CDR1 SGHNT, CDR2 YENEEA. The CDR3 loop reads CASSTQGGETQYF. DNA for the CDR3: TGTGCCAGCAGCACACAGGGGGGAGAGACCCAGTACTTC. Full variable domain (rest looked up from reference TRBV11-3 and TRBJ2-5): EAGVVQSPRYKIIEKKQPVAFWCNPISGHNTLYWYLQNLGQGPELLIRYENEEAVDDSQLPKDRFSAERLKGVDSTLKIQPAELGDSAVYLCASSTQGGETQYFGPGTRLLVL.

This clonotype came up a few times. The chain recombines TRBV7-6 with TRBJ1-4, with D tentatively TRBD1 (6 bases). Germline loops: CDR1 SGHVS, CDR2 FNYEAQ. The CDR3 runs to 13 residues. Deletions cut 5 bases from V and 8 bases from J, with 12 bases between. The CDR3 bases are TGTGCCAGCAGCCCCGTGGGGGGCGAAAAACTGTTTTTT. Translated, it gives CASSPVGGEKLFF.

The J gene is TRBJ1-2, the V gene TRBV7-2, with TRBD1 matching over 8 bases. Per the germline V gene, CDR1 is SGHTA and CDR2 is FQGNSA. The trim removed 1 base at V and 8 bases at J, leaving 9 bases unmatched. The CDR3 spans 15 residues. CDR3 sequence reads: CASSLGGQGGWGYTF. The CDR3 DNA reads TGTGCCAGCAGCTTAGGAGGACAGGGCGGATGGGGCTACACCTTC.

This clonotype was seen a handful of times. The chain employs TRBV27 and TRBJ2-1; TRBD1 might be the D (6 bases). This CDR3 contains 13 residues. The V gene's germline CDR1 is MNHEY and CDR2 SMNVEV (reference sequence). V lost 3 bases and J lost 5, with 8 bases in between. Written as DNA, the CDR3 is TGTGCCAGCAGTTTGCGGACAGACAATGAGCAGTTCTTC. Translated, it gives CASSLRTDNEQFF.

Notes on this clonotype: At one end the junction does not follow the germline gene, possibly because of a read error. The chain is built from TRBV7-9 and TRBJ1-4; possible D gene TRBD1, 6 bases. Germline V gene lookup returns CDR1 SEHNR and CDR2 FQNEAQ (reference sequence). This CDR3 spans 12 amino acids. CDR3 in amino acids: CASSPGDEELFF. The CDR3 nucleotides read TGTGCCAGCAGCCCAGGGGATGAAGAACTGTTTTTT.